A single sample gave rise to the 24 T cell receptor beta chains below, sequenced in a study of control samples from healthy donors and cancer patients. Only in-frame clones appear in the TCRdb table, and some are missing; sequencing was by immunoSEQ multiplex PCR. This sample has roughly 90,000 clones; 82% occur once, and the top ten carry about 9.2%. The sequencing sample was made of blood. The source of these receptors is a woman aged 55-75 years in good health.

This chain uses TRBV6-2 or TRBV6-3 with TRBJ2-7; either TRBD1 or TRBD2 may supply D (5 bases each). CDR1 and CDR2 from the germline V gene are MNHEY and SVGEGT. This CDR3 comprises 15 residues. Deletions cut 5 bases from V and 0 bases from J, with 14 bases between. The CDR3 region is CASSDGTANSYEQYF. The CDR3 DNA follows: TGTGCCAGCAGTGACGGGACCGCCAACTCCTACGAGCAGTACTTC.

The chain has TRBV27 and TRBJ2-3, with D unresolved. V lost 6 bases, J lost 6 bases, and 13 bases lay in between. The CDR3 runs 13 residues. The germline V gene encodes CDR1 MNHEY and CDR2 SMNVEV (reference sequence). In nucleotides, the CDR3 is TGTGCCAGCAGCAGGTCGAGTTTCGATACGCAGTATTTT. Translating gives CASSRSSFDTQYF.

This rearrangement joins TRBV9 to TRBJ2-1; D gene ambiguous. Germline CDR1 SGDLS, CDR2 YYNGEE. The CDR3 loop spans 15 amino acids. Trimming removed 3 bases from V and 2 bases from J, with 12 bases in between. DNA for the CDR3: TGTGCCAGCAGCGCCCAACAGAAAACCTACAATGAGCAGTTCTTC. Translation gives CASSAQQKTYNEQFF.

This clone was seen more than once but under ten times. J is TRBJ2-7 and V is TRBV11-2; D is uncertain. Germline CDR1 SGHAT, CDR2 FQNNGV. The CDR3 runs 13 residues. The V end lost 4 bases, the J end lost 1 base, and 8 bases lay between the germline ends. Here the CDR3 DNA reads TGTGCCAGCAGCTCCGATACTTCCTACGAGCAGTACTTC. This translates into CASSSDTSYEQYF.

This rearrangement joins TRBV18 to TRBJ2-7; TRBD1 matches 9 bases. Germline lookup yields CDR1 KGHSH and CDR2 LQKENI. After removal of 3 bases from V and 6 bases from J, the junction contained 6 bases not matched to a gene. CDR3 length: 14 amino acids. The CDR3 DNA follows: TGTGCCAGCTCACCCGGGACAGGGCTCAGCGAGCAGTACTTC. This gives the protein CASSPGTGLSEQYF.

The chain uses TRBV5-6 and TRBJ1-4; D remains ambiguous. Between the trimmed V and J ends, which lost 4 bases and 0 bases, there was a span of 16 bases. CDR1 is SGHDT and CDR2 is YYEEEE in the germline V gene. The CDR3 totals 17 residues. The CDR3 bases are TGTGCCAGCAGCGCGGTCACCTCACTGGCAACTAATGAAAAACTGTTTTTT. Its translation: CASSAVTSLATNEKLFF.

The chain links TRBV20-1 to TRBJ1-1; tentatively, D is TRBD1 (6 bases). The germline V and J ends were trimmed by 3 bases and 0 bases, with 14 bases remaining between them. The CDR3 extends over 15 amino acids. Germline V lookup: CDR1 DFQATT, CDR2 SNEGSKA (reference sequence). The CDR3 DNA sequence: TGCAGTGCTAGTGGACAGTTCGGCATGAACACTGAAGCTTTCTTT. It translates to CSASGQFGMNTEAFF.

The rearrangement uses TRBV5-8 and TRBJ1-2; D gene uncertain. The ends were cut back, 4 bases at V and 10 bases at J, with 8 bases in the middle. The CDR3 is 10 amino acids. Looked up from germline, CDR1 is SGHTS and CDR2 is YDEGEE. The CDR3 reads CASSLSLYTF. CDR3 coding DNA: TGTGCCAGCAGCCTCAGCCTCTACACCTTC.

The chain links TRBV6-6 to TRBJ2-5, with a tentative D call TRBD1 (6 bases). The CDR3 totals 14 residues. CDR1 and CDR2 from the germline V gene are MNHNY and SVGAGI (reference sequence). Trimming pared 4 bases from V and 5 bases from J, leaving 14 bases between. In nucleotides, the CDR3 is TGTGCCAGCAGTTCGAGGGGAACAGGGGAGACCCAGTACTTC. It encodes CASSSRGTGETQYF.

In this sample, this clone turned up a few times. The chain couples TRBV5-1 to TRBJ2-2; 12 bases match TRBD2. CDR1 SGHRS and CDR2 YFSETQ come from the germline V gene. The CDR3 is 15 residues long. V lost 8 bases, J lost 5 bases, and 7 bases stayed unmatched. CDR3 protein: CASQTSGSGTGELFF. The CDR3 coding sequence is TGCGCCAGTCAGACTAGCGGGAGTGGGACCGGGGAGCTGTTTTTT.

Here the CDR3 DNA reads TGTGCCAGCAGTTACGGGGGGAGTCAGTACTTC. Its translation is CASSYGGSQYF. J is TRBJ2-7 and V is TRBV6-5; D perhaps matches TRBD2 (6 bases). This CDR3 is built from 11 residues. From germline, CDR1 is MNHEY and CDR2 SVGAGI. V lost 2 bases and J lost 10, with 9 bases in between.

V gene TRBV7-2 combines with J gene TRBJ1-3, with D possibly being TRBD1 (5 bases). Trimming removed 5 bases from V and 4 bases from J, with 15 bases in between. The CDR3 covers 15 residues. Germline V lookup: CDR1 SGHTA, CDR2 FQGNSA. The CDR3 protein is CASSPLRQRGNTIYF. The CDR3 DNA sequence: TGTGCCAGCAGCCCCCTCAGACAGCGGGGAAACACCATATATTTT.

The J gene is TRBJ2-7, the V gene TRBV5-5, with 9 bases lining up with TRBD1. Trimming removed 3 bases from V and 3 bases from J; junction bases left unmatched: 7. CDR1 and CDR2 from the germline V gene are SGHKS and YYEKEE (reference sequence). The CDR3 is 15 residues long. The CDR3 sequence: CASSSTGTGFYEQYF. In nucleotides, the CDR3 is TGTGCCAGCAGCTCTACAGGGACAGGGTTCTACGAGCAGTACTTC.

In DNA form, the CDR3 reads TGTGCCAGCAGTAAACTGGCGAATGAGCAGTTCTTC. Translation: CASSKLANEQFF. The rearrangement uses TRBV6-5 and TRBJ2-1; D is unresolved. Germline V gene data show CDR1 as MNHEY and CDR2 as SVGAGI. Trimming took 5 bases from V and 7 from J, leaving 9 bases between them. This CDR3 is 12 amino acids long.

V and J are TRBV19 and TRBJ2-7; 8 bases fit TRBD2. Per germline, CDR1 LNHDA and CDR2 SQIVND (reference sequence). The CDR3 is made up of 13 amino acids. With V trimmed by 3 bases and J by 6 bases, 4 bases remained unmatched. The DNA of the CDR3 is TGTGCCAGTAGTATCGGGACTAGAGGCGAGCAGTACTTC. This codes for CASSIGTRGEQYF.

The V call is TRBV11-2, the J call TRBJ2-4; TRBD2 matches at 9 bases. CDR1 and CDR2 (germline): SGHAT, FQNNGV. The CDR3 sequence is 18 residues long. V lost 1 base and J lost 0; bases outside the gene matches: 7. Here the CDR3 reads CASSLAASGTLAKNIQYF. The CDR3 DNA follows: TGTGCCAGCAGCTTAGCGGCTAGCGGGACTCTAGCCAAAAACATTCAGTACTTC.

This clone was picked up a small number of times. This sequence joins TRBV5-1 and TRBJ1-3, with TRBD1 identical over 8 bases. CDR1 and CDR2 from the germline V gene are SGHRS and YFSETQ. Germline trimming cut 0 bases from V and 9 bases from J; bases unmatched to any gene: 2. The CDR3 length is 13 residues. CDR3: CASSLGQGSTIYF. CDR3 nucleotide sequence: TGCGCCAGCAGCTTGGGACAGGGGAGCACCATATATTTT.

The J gene is TRBJ1-4, the V gene TRBV13; the D gene is possibly TRBD1 (5 bases). Per germline, CDR1 PRHDT and CDR2 FYEKMQ (reference sequence). Trimming removed 5 bases at V and 7 bases at J, with 14 bases between. This CDR3 comprises 14 residues. Here the CDR3 reads CASSLGAGSEKLFF. Written as DNA, the CDR3 is TGTGCCAGCAGCCTCGGGGCAGGGTCTGAAAAACTGTTTTTT.

The genes are TRBV19 and TRBJ1-5; no clear D. V dropped 6 bases and J dropped 6 bases, with 12 bases sitting between them. Germline lookup yields CDR1 LNHDA and CDR2 SQIVND (reference sequence). The CDR3 runs to 13 residues. CDR3 amino acids: CASRESGAQPQHF. CDR3 DNA: TGTGCCAGTAGAGAGTCTGGCGCTCAGCCCCAGCATTTT.

The chain combines TRBV7-2 with TRBJ2-3; 8 nucleotides line up with TRBD2. The germline V gene has CDR1 SGHTA and CDR2 FQGNSA. This CDR3 region has 15 residues. The V gene end was trimmed by 6 bases and the J gene end by 2 bases; junction bases not matched to a gene: 7. Written as DNA, the CDR3 is TGTGCCAGCAGTGGGCAGCGGGGGAACACAGATACGCAGTATTTT. This sequence encodes CASSGQRGNTDTQYF.

This chain uses TRBV5-4 with TRBJ2-3, with D perhaps TRBD1 (6 bases). Trimming stripped 3 bases from V and 0 bases from J, with 14 bases between. The CDR3 has 16 residues. Germline loops: CDR1 SGHNT, CDR2 YYREEE (reference sequence). The CDR3 DNA reads as TGTGCCAGCAGCTCCAAAGACAGGCCTAGCACAGATACGCAGTATTTT. Translation gives CASSSKDRPSTDTQYF.

This clone was observed once. This chain uses TRBV5-1 with TRBJ2-1; D gene unclear. V was clipped by 3 bases and J by 8 bases, with 18 bases between them. The CDR3 runs 15 residues. Per the germline V gene, CDR1 is SGHRS and CDR2 is YFSETQ. CDR3 loop: CASSSGNPNFDEQFF. The CDR3 region has the DNA TGCGCCAGCAGCTCCGGTAACCCCAACTTCGATGAGCAGTTCTTC. The variable domain in full, with the rest retrieved from reference TRBV5-1 and TRBJ2-1, is KAGVTQTPRYLIKTRGQQVTLSCSPISGHRSVSWYQQTPGQGLQFLFEYFSETQRNKGNFPGRFSGRQFSNSRSEMNVSTLELGDSALYLCASSSGNPNFDEQFFGPGTRLTVL.

The V and J genes are TRBV11-2 and TRBJ2-7, with 7 bases that match TRBD1. CDR3 length equals 15 residues. Germline V lookup: CDR1 SGHAT, CDR2 FQNNGV. The V segment lost 5 bases and the J segment 5 bases; nucleotides outside the gene matches: 12. For the CDR3, the DNA is TGTGCCAGCAGCCCCATTCACAGGGGTGGCGACGAGCAGTACTTC. This codes for CASSPIHRGGDEQYF.

This clone was found once. This rearrangement joins TRBV23-1 to TRBJ2-7, with a weak D call TRBD1 (5 bases). TRBV23-1 is marked as an open reading frame, function uncertain. V shed 0 bases and J shed 3 bases, with 15 bases lying between them. The CDR3 runs 16 residues. CDR3 in amino acids: CASSQSKVRARYEQYF. CDR3 coding DNA: TGCGCCAGCAGTCAATCTAAGGTCAGGGCACGCTACGAGCAGTACTTC.